This T cell receptor beta chain originates from a study of blood T cells in healthy people across ages (dated by TCRdb to 2015 to 2017). At the level of the whole study: Template switching captured roughly one uniquely barcoded TCR beta cDNA molecule per two T cells in model experiments. The study measured age-related changes in TCR beta repertoire diversity using deep sequencing normalized with unique cDNA molecular identifiers. The donors were split into four age groups: young (average about 16 years), middle-aged (over 35), aged (more than 60) and long-lived (roughly 77). To avoid experimental bias, donors of different ages were distributed randomly across sequencing lanes. Using the same blood draw, the study looked at two additional independent replicas of 1 million unique cDNA reads for two donors, one aged 18 to 30 and the other aged 80 or older. Study-wide conclusions, independent of this receptor: The long-lived group showed more naive CD4+ T cells, fewer expanded clones and increased TCR diversity than the aged group, suggesting age selection. Observed TCR beta diversity per million T cells fell roughly linearly with age, and a significant reduction was already apparent by age around 40. Because the CMV infection status of the donors was unknown, age-related changes in expanded clonotypes may potentially have been confounded. Estimates of total diversity based on one million sequenced T cells were considered lower bounds and underestimates. The percentage of naive T cells measured by flow cytometry correlated strongly with observed TCR beta diversity. Conclusive comparison of naive and antigen-experienced compartments was prevented by the profiling of bulk unsorted PBMCs.

To prepare the library, 5' RACE was applied. The reads were generated on an Illumina HiSeq 2500. A second PCR of roughly 7 to 12 cycles was run with a J-beta primer mix and a sample-barcoded 5' primer. A unique molecular identifier was introduced onto each TCR beta cDNA molecule by a template-switch 5' adaptor carrying 12 random nucleotides. Each sample yielded at least 3 million CDR3-containing paired-end reads. All of the RNA was converted into first-strand cDNA using the Mint cDNA synthesis kit, with a TRBC-specific oligonucleotide serving as the primer. Following uracil-DNA glycosylase treatment, all cDNA underwent a first 18-cycle PCR with the universal primers M1SS and BC2_uni_R. Under the source paper's analysis protocol: Normalization of each sample was performed by random selection of 1 million high-quality reads, each carrying a distinct molecular identifier. Instead of being binned into consensus sequences, reads with shared molecular identifiers were discarded. MiTCR, run with a Q25 quality threshold and the strictest error-elimination algorithm, handled CDR3 identification, clonotype clustering and error correction. A nonparametric unseen species model with Euler transformation was used to estimate lower-bound total TCR beta diversity. TCRdb applied fastp at Q25 and MiXCR to the public reads, then kept only in-frame beta chains. For every CDR3 protein sequence, its rows merge into one entry that carries the most common genes and DNA. The authors' filters were not applied to this entry. The sample table records roughly 1.7 million distinct CDR3 sequences; about 35% of these occur just once. The ten top clones hold about 10% of the sample.

V is pared back by 2 bases and J by 4 bases, with 8 bases lying between the germline termini. Taken from cysteine to phenylalanine, the CDR3 has 13 residues. The entry retains the CDR3 DNA only, 39 bases that are in frame from base 1. From the germline V gene, CDR1 is MGHRA and CDR2 is YSYEKL. The donors were 40 or so Caucasian individuals from Russia, aged roughly 6 to 95 years, who were systemically healthy. Ten milliliters of peripheral blood were drawn from each donor into EDTA-treated Vacutainer tubes. Ficoll-Paque density-gradient centrifugation was used to isolate PBMCs, with at least 7 million per sample. Total RNA, at least 6 micrograms per sample, was extracted from PBMCs with Trizol reagent. Naive CD45RAhigh/CD27high T cell percentages were measured by flow cytometry on a PBMC aliquot from every donor. Turning to this clonotype: The antigen it binds to is not known. Within one base of it there is no much larger clone, and no base qualities were kept.

The TCR originated in a woman aged 25-40 years in good health. Specimen: blood. The chain joins TRBV4-1 to TRBJ2-5; no D segment can be confidently identified. The bases are TGCGCCAGCAGCCAACCAGGAGTAGAGACCCAGTACTTC. It translates to CASSQPGVETQYF.